This T cell receptor beta chain was captured in a study of tumor-infiltrating lymphocytes in primary liver carcinoma. Study overall: Sample yields of productive TCRbeta reads, ranging from roughly 3.65 to 7.13 million, were similar across tissue types.

There are 15 residues in the CDR3. Looked up from germline, CDR1 is SEHNR and CDR2 is FQNEAQ (reference sequence). With V trimmed by 5 bases and J by 5 bases, 9 bases remained unmatched. Researchers drew blood RNA from unsorted whole blood and extracted germline DNA as well. Prior to the surgical procedure, about 3.7 milliliters of peripheral blood were collected. A primer matching the constant region was used to make TCR beta cDNA from approximately 520 ng of total RNA. ARM-PCR, slightly modified, supplied the TCR beta libraries through three nested multiplex PCR rounds. Each of the first two PCR rounds ran approximately 11 cycles with TRBV1-TRBV30 forward and C-beta reverse primers. Via MiXCR, TCRdb re-called the multiplex PCR reads, giving one row per CDR3 protein. This table has about 310,000 distinct CDR3 sequences, 58% appearing once.

The sequencing input was peripheral blood. The receptor was derived from a woman aged 25 to 39 with primary liver carcinoma and hepatitis B virus infection. V and J are TRBV7-9 and TRBJ1-2; 9 bases line up with TRBD1. This chain's CDR3 is CASSPGTGTAYGYTF. CDR3 bases: TGTGCCAGCAGCCCAGGGACAGGGACGGCGTATGGCTACACCTTC. Looking up the rest from reference TRBV7-9 and TRBJ1-2 gives the full variable domain: DTGVSQNPRHKITKRGQNVTFRCDPISEHNRLYWYRQTLGQGPEFLTYFQNEAQLEKSRLLSDRFSAERPKGSFSTLEIQRTEQGDSAMYLCASSPGTGTAYGYTFGSGTRLTVV.